What follows are 25 T cell receptor beta chains derived from one specimen sequenced in a study of blood T cell repertoires in COVID-19 (TCRdb year 2020). Receptor libraries were prepared by the immunoSEQ multiplex PCR assay. TCRdb took this table from immuneACCESS and kept in-frame rearrangements with V and J called. Such tables lack part of the clones; where checked against another copy, unresolved V genes explain under half of the gap, and the rest is unexplained. The sample has around 190,000 clones on record, about 88% of them singletons. The biggest ten clones account for 18% of the sample. The material sequenced was peripheral blood. All receptors derive from a man in his fifties with COVID-19, enrolled during active disease.

This clone was counted ten times or more. The rearrangement uses TRBV19 and TRBJ2-7; 7 bases line up with TRBD2. The germline V gene has CDR1 LNHDA and CDR2 SQIVND (reference sequence). The CDR3 consists of 14 residues. Trimming removed 7 bases from V and 0 bases from J; junction bases left unmatched: 6. This CDR3 is CASTPGLSSYEQYF. The CDR3 region has the DNA TGTGCCAGTACCCCGGGACTAAGCTCCTACGAGCAGTACTTC.

This chain uses TRBV28 with TRBJ1-2; 7 bases align to TRBD1. Germline V lookup: CDR1 MDHEN, CDR2 SYDVKM. The CDR3 contains 14 residues. V was clipped by 2 bases and J by 7 bases; unmatched bases: 7. In DNA, the CDR3 is TGTGCCAGCAGTTTACGAAAGGGGGCTTTTGGCTACACCTTC. Its protein product is CASSLRKGAFGYTF.

The chain uses TRBV24-1 and TRBJ2-1, with 11 bases matching TRBD2. The V and J ends lost 3 bases and 4 bases, in that order; junction bases with no gene match: 4. Looked up from germline, CDR1 is KGHDR and CDR2 is SFDVKD. The CDR3 is 16 amino acids. The chain's CDR3 is CATSDATSGIYNEQFF. CDR3 coding DNA: TGTGCCACCAGTGATGCGACTAGCGGGATATACAATGAGCAGTTCTTC.

The chain combines TRBV19 with TRBJ2-2; possibly TRBD2 for D (6 bases). This CDR3 has 12 amino acids. The germline V and J ends were trimmed by 5 bases and 7 bases, with 8 bases remaining between them. The germline gives CDR1 LNHDA, CDR2 SQIVND (reference sequence). The CDR3 nucleotides read TGTGCCAGTAGTTTCGGGGGCGGGGAGCTGTTTTTT. This encodes CASSFGGGELFF.

V and J are TRBV7-9 and TRBJ1-4, with a tentative D call TRBD1 (5 bases). The V gene lost 0 bases and the J gene lost 1 base, with 9 bases spanning the gap. The CDR3 runs 16 residues. In germline, CDR1 is SEHNR, CDR2 FQNEAQ (reference sequence). CDR3 sequence: CASSLARAVTNEKLFF. The CDR3 nucleotides are TGTGCCAGCAGCTTAGCCAGGGCAGTAACTAATGAAAAACTGTTTTTT.

This chain connects TRBV19 to TRBJ1-4, with TRBD1 matching over 7 bases. With V trimmed by 6 bases and J by 0 bases, 7 bases remained unmatched. The germline V gene encodes CDR1 LNHDA and CDR2 SQIVND (reference sequence). The CDR3 totals 16 residues. CDR3 in amino acids: CASSGTDTSTNEKLFF. As DNA, the CDR3 is TGTGCCAGTAGCGGGACAGACACATCAACTAATGAAAAACTGTTTTTT. Using reference TRBV19 and TRBJ1-4 for the parts outside the CDR3, the full variable domain is DGGITQSPKYLFRKEGQNVTLSCEQNLNHDAMYWYRQDPGQGLRLIYYSQIVNDFQKGDIAEGYSVSREKKESFPLTVTSAQKNPTAFYLCASSGTDTSTNEKLFFGSGTQLSVL.

The V call is TRBV20-1, the J call TRBJ2-5; possible D gene TRBD1, 6 bases. Germline CDR1 and CDR2: DFQATT and SNEGSKA (reference sequence). The V and J ends lost 8 bases and 5 bases respectively, with 12 bases between them. This CDR3 region has 11 residues. CDR3 protein: CSHKRGETQYF. DNA of the CDR3: TGCAGTCATAAAAGGGGGGAGACCCAGTACTTC.

The CDR3 sequence is CASSGQGSLGGELFF. CDR3 coding DNA: TGTGCCAGCAGCGGACAGGGGAGTCTCGGAGGGGAGCTGTTTTTT. This chain links TRBV9 with TRBJ2-2; 8 positions agree with TRBD1. The CDR3 has 15 residues. The V and J ends lost 3 bases and 8 bases, in that order; junction bases with no gene match: 9. CDR1 and CDR2 (germline): SGDLS, YYNGEE.

The chain uses TRBV3-1 (or the pseudogene TRBV3-2) and TRBJ1-1; 7 bases align to TRBD1. Trimming took 5 bases from V and 0 from J; bases not matched to a gene: 6. Germline V CDR1 and CDR2: LGHDT, YNNKEL (reference sequence). The length of the CDR3 is 15 residues. CDR3: CASSTTGTVNTEAFF. CDR3 nucleotides: TGTGCCAGCAGCACAACCGGGACAGTGAACACTGAAGCTTTCTTT.

The chain uses TRBV27 and TRBJ2-1; 7 bases are shared with TRBD1. The CDR3 runs to 16 residues. From germline, CDR1 is MNHEY and CDR2 SMNVEV (reference sequence). J gave up 5 bases and V 2 bases, and 9 bases lay outside the gene matches. CDR3 loop: CASSLLGTVENNEQFF. The CDR3 DNA reads TGTGCCAGCAGTTTACTCGGGACAGTAGAAAACAATGAGCAGTTCTTC.

The V and J genes are TRBV7-3 and TRBJ1-2; D remains ambiguous. With 5 bases removed from V and 6 bases from J, the gap between germline ends came to 19 bases. The CDR3 runs to 15 residues. Germline loops: CDR1 SGHTA, CDR2 FQGTGA. The CDR3 DNA sequence: TGTGCCAGCAGCCCCCACACGGGAGACATGGATGGCTACACCTTC. Encoded protein: CASSPHTGDMDGYTF.

The V and J genes are TRBV6-1 and TRBJ1-5, with 9 bases lining up with TRBD1. Germline V lookup: CDR1 MNHNS, CDR2 SASEGT. This CDR3 region has 17 residues. J gave up 0 bases and V 2 bases, and 5 bases lay outside the gene matches. The CDR3 DNA is TGTGCCAGCAGTGAATGGGGGACAGGGAATAGCAATCAGCCCCAGCATTTT. Its translation is CASSEWGTGNSNQPQHF.

This clone was seen a handful of times. The chain couples TRBV29-1 to TRBJ2-5; D might be TRBD1 (6 bases). V gave up 4 bases and J gave up 11 bases, with 17 bases separating them. This CDR3 comprises 12 residues. Germline loops: CDR1 SQVTM, CDR2 ANQGSEA. The DNA of the CDR3 is TGCAGCGTTGTAGGCCCAGGGGCCCCTCAGTACTTC. Its translation: CSVVGPGAPQYF.

This clone has only one observation. The chain combines TRBV5-5 with TRBJ2-2, with unresolved D. V was pared by 1 base and J by 2 bases, with 9 bases between. The length of the CDR3 is 15 residues. Germline assignment: CDR1 SGHKS and CDR2 YYEKEE (reference sequence). The CDR3 here is CASSLSLPNTGELFF. As DNA, the CDR3 is TGTGCCAGCAGCTTGAGTCTACCAAACACCGGGGAGCTGTTTTTT.

The rearrangement joins TRBV11-3 to TRBJ2-3, with TRBD1 matching over 8 bases. The CDR3 contains 14 residues. Germline CDR1 reads SGHNT; CDR2 reads YENEEA. Germline trimming cut 5 bases from V and 3 bases from J; bases unmatched to any gene: 4. CDR3 coding DNA: TGTGCCAGCAGCAATCAGGGGGCTACAGATACGCAGTATTTT. Translating gives CASSNQGATDTQYF.

This clone was observed a handful of times. CDR3 coding DNA: TGTGCCAGCAGCTTAGGGCGGTTCGAGCAGTACTTC. Amino acids: CASSLGRFEQYF. This chain links TRBV7-8 with TRBJ2-7; D is uncertain. CDR1 is SGHVS and CDR2 is FQNEAQ in the germline V gene. The CDR3 contains 12 residues. Trimming removed 1 base from V and 6 bases from J, with 7 bases in between. Full variable domain (rest looked up from reference TRBV7-8 and TRBJ2-7): GAGVSQSPRYKVAKRGQDVALRCDPISGHVSLFWYQQALGQGPEFLTYFQNEAQLDKSGLPSDRFFAERPEGSVSTLKIQRTQQEDSAVYLCASSLGRFEQYFGPGTRLTVT.

This chain joins TRBV7-3 and TRBJ1-4; no firm D call. Germline V gene lookup returns CDR1 SGHTA and CDR2 FQGTGA. The CDR3 contains 14 residues. V dropped 4 bases and J dropped 2 bases, with 8 bases sitting between them. CDR3 region: CASSYGPTNEKLFF. In nucleotides, the CDR3 is TGTGCCAGCAGCTATGGGCCCACTAATGAAAAACTGTTTTTT.

The chain is built from TRBV29-1 and TRBJ2-5, with 7 bases lining up with TRBD1. Germline CDR1 and CDR2: SQVTM and ANQGSEA. The junction had 4 bases not matched to a gene; V was cut back by 4 bases and J by 5 bases. The CDR3 length is 12 residues. CDR3 nucleotides: TGCAGCGTTGTGACAGGGCCGGAGACCCAGTACTTC. This translates into CSVVTGPETQYF.

V is TRBV5-1 and J is TRBJ2-1, with 8 bases fitting TRBD2. The V segment lost 2 bases and the J segment 4 bases; nucleotides outside the gene matches: 14. The CDR3 length is 18 residues. CDR1 and CDR2 (germline): SGHRS, YFSETQ. The CDR3 loop reads CASSLPRAPSGPYNEQFF. The CDR3 nucleotides are TGCGCCAGCAGCTTACCTAGGGCCCCTAGCGGGCCGTACAATGAGCAGTTCTTC.

The chain links TRBV18 to TRBJ2-7; 10 bases map to TRBD1. The V and J ends lost 1 base and 5 bases, in that order; junction bases with no gene match: 2. This CDR3 has 14 residues. Germline loops: CDR1 KGHSH, CDR2 LQKENI. CDR3 residues: CASSPLTGGDEQYF. CDR3 DNA: TGTGCCAGCTCACCACTGACAGGGGGCGACGAGCAGTACTTC. The variable domain in full, completed from reference TRBV18 and TRBJ2-7, reads NAGVMQNPRHLVRRRGQEARLRCSPMKGHSHVYWYRQLPEEGLKFMVYLQKENIIDESGMPKERFSAEFPKEGPSILRIQQVVRGDSAAYFCASSPLTGGDEQYFGPGTRLTVT.

This rearrangement joins TRBV5-1 to TRBJ2-1; TRBD1 agrees at 7 bases. V was pared by 4 bases and J by 8 bases, with 12 bases of the junction left unmatched. Germline V gene data show CDR1 as SGHRS and CDR2 as YFSETQ. The CDR3 contains 15 residues. CDR3 protein: CASSGDSTLRDEQFF. CDR3 nucleotide sequence: TGCGCCAGCAGCGGGGACAGTACCCTTAGGGATGAGCAGTTCTTC.

This sequence joins TRBV7-3 and TRBJ2-7; D might be TRBD1 (5 bases). This CDR3 contains 13 residues. Between the trimmed V and J ends, which lost 3 bases and 4 bases, there was a span of 10 bases. Germline V CDR1 and CDR2: SGHTA, FQGTGA. The CDR3 sequence is CASSFTGQYEQYF. CDR3 bases: TGTGCCAGCAGCTTTACAGGACAATACGAGCAGTACTTC.

The V and J genes are TRBV7-8 and TRBJ1-4, with no clear D. Germline V lookup: CDR1 SGHVS, CDR2 FQNEAQ. The CDR3 extends over 16 amino acids. Trimming removed 1 base at V and 3 bases at J, with 12 bases between. The CDR3 nucleotides are TGTGCCAGCAGCTTAGGCGGTTGGCAGCCTAATGAAAAACTGTTTTTT. It encodes CASSLGGWQPNEKLFF. Drawing the rest from reference TRBV7-8 and TRBJ1-4, the complete variable domain is GAGVSQSPRYKVAKRGQDVALRCDPISGHVSLFWYQQALGQGPEFLTYFQNEAQLDKSGLPSDRFFAERPEGSVSTLKIQRTQQEDSAVYLCASSLGGWQPNEKLFFGSGTQLSVL.

The J gene is TRBJ2-7, the V gene TRBV27, with D uncertain. Deletions cut 5 bases from V and 4 bases from J, with 12 bases between. The CDR3 spans 13 residues. The germline V gene has CDR1 MNHEY and CDR2 SMNVEV (reference sequence). The chain's CDR3 is CASSPHNLYEQYF. The CDR3 DNA reads TGTGCCAGCAGTCCTCATAACCTATACGAGCAGTACTTC.

The chain joins TRBV7-2 to TRBJ1-6, with D uncertain. V shed 3 bases and J shed 9 bases, with 12 bases lying between them. The CDR3 sequence is 14 residues long. Germline V gene lookup returns CDR1 SGHTA and CDR2 FQGNSA. The CDR3 DNA follows: TGTGCCAGCAGCTTGGTGGTCGCGCGTTCACCCCTCCACTTT. Translated: CASSLVVARSPLHF.